The 32 T cell receptor beta chains reported below all come from one sample, sequenced in a study of blood T cell repertoires in COVID-19. Profiling relied on immunoSEQ multiplex PCR, and the TCRdb table lists in-frame clones only, not all of them. This sample carries some 150,000 clones, around 79% of them seen once, and the ten largest clones take 4% to 5%. Sequenced: peripheral blood. The source is a woman aged 70 to 79 with COVID-19, enrolled during active disease.

The chain joins TRBV3-1 (or the pseudogene TRBV3-2) to TRBJ2-1; 7 nucleotides agree with TRBD2. V dropped 4 bases and J dropped 4; count of bases not matched to a gene: 7. From germline, CDR1 is LGHDT and CDR2 YNNKEL (reference sequence). The CDR3 extends over 15 amino acids. CDR3 protein: CASSLSGTHYNEQFF. CDR3 coding DNA: TGTGCCAGCAGCCTCAGCGGGACCCATTACAATGAGCAGTTCTTC.

The CDR3 region is CASSSGQEYAEAFF. In nucleotides, the CDR3 is TGTGCCAGCAGTTCGGGACAGGAATACGCTGAAGCTTTCTTT. The V and J genes are TRBV6-2 or TRBV6-3 and TRBJ1-1; 8 bases are a match to TRBD1. The CDR3 is made up of 14 amino acids. The junction had 7 bases not matched to a gene; V was cut back by 4 bases and J by 6 bases. Germline V gene lookup returns CDR1 MNHEY and CDR2 SVGEGT.

This clone has only a few counts. The chain couples TRBV15 to TRBJ1-1; 11 bases align to TRBD1. The CDR3 sequence is 15 residues long. Germline V CDR1 and CDR2: LNHNV, YYDKDF (reference sequence). Trimming removed 0 bases from V and 5 bases from J; junction bases left unmatched: 2. Here the CDR3 DNA reads TGTGCCACCAGCAGAGATGGGACAGGGGGGACTGAAGCTTTCTTT. Its translation: CATSRDGTGGTEAFF.

The genes are TRBV9 and TRBJ2-6; TRBD2 might be the D (5 bases). CDR3 length: 19 amino acids. The germline gives CDR1 SGDLS, CDR2 YYNGEE. Trimming shortened V by 3 bases and J by 1 base, and 20 bases separated the two germline ends. The CDR3 spells CASSAVPTGWASGANVLTF. CDR3 bases: TGTGCCAGCAGCGCCGTACCCACGGGGTGGGCATCTGGGGCCAACGTCCTGACTTTC. Variable domain in full (rest from reference TRBV9 and TRBJ2-6): DSGVTQTPKHLITATGQRVTLRCSPRSGDLSVYWYQQSLDQGLQFLIQYYNGEERAKGNILERFSAQQFPDLHSELNLSSLELGDSALYFCASSAVPTGWASGANVLTFGAGSRLTVL.

This chain links TRBV7-2 with TRBJ1-1; 8 bases match TRBD1. Germline loops: CDR1 SGHTA, CDR2 FQGNSA. The CDR3 is 15 residues long. V dropped 5 bases and J dropped 4; count of bases not matched to a gene: 9. Here the CDR3 DNA reads TGTGCCAGCAGCCTAGGACAGGGATTGAGCACTGAAGCTTTCTTT. Its translation is CASSLGQGLSTEAFF.

The rearrangement uses TRBV28 and TRBJ1-5; D perhaps matches TRBD1 (6 bases). The CDR3 contains 13 residues. From germline, CDR1 is MDHEN and CDR2 SYDVKM. Trimming removed 2 bases from V and 6 bases from J, with 8 bases in between. This CDR3 is CASSLARGQPQHF. The CDR3 nucleotides read TGTGCCAGCAGTTTAGCCAGGGGTCAGCCCCAGCATTTT.

This clone appeared once. This sequence joins TRBV10-3 and TRBJ2-7, with D uncertain. The V gene's germline CDR1 is ENHRY and CDR2 SYGVKD. With 5 bases removed from V and 2 bases from J, the gap between germline ends came to 13 bases. The CDR3 is made up of 14 amino acids. CDR3 sequence: CAISKTPLTYEQYF. CDR3 in DNA: TGTGCCATCAGTAAGACTCCCTTAACCTACGAGCAGTACTTC.

The genes are TRBV9 and TRBJ1-6; D perhaps matches TRBD1 (6 bases). V was cut by 1 base and J by 7 bases, with 9 bases left in between. The CDR3 runs to 14 residues. The germline CDR1 and CDR2 sequences are SGDLS and YYNGEE. CDR3 coding DNA: TGTGCCAGCAGCGTAAGGGGGGGGAATTCACCCCTCCACTTT. Translation gives CASSVRGGNSPLHF.

This rearrangement joins TRBV15 to TRBJ2-1; 7 bases map to TRBD2. V gave up 0 bases and J gave up 7 bases; unmatched junction bases: 6. Germline V CDR1 and CDR2: LNHNV, YYDKDF (reference sequence). The CDR3 is 15 amino acids. The CDR3 region is CATSREGRGRNEQFF. The CDR3 DNA reads TGTGCCACCAGCAGAGAGGGGAGGGGACGTAATGAGCAGTTCTTC.

The chain uses TRBV2 and TRBJ1-5, with 7 bases aligning to TRBD1. V lost 8 bases to trimming and J lost 2 bases; unmatched junction nucleotides: 6. Germline CDR1 and CDR2: SNHLY and FYNNEI. CDR3 length: 14 residues. In nucleotides, the CDR3 is TGTGCCAGCGCCTCTGGACAGGGCAATCAGCCCCAGCATTTT. It translates to CASASGQGNQPQHF.

This clone has only one observation. This CDR3 reads CASSPGGLDTQYF. The CDR3 nucleotides are TGTGCCAGCTCACCGGGAGGGTTAGATACGCAGTATTTT. V and J are TRBV18 and TRBJ2-3; TRBD2 matches 7 bases. Germline values: CDR1 KGHSH, CDR2 LQKENI. V was pared by 3 bases and J by 5 bases, with 2 bases of the junction left unmatched. CDR3 size: 13 residues.

The chain recombines TRBV4-1 with TRBJ2-5; weak D call: TRBD1 (6 bases). Per germline, CDR1 MGHRA and CDR2 YSYEKL. V was trimmed by 0 bases and J by 5 bases, leaving 10 bases between them. The CDR3 sequence is 14 residues long. Here the CDR3 reads CASSQETRGETQYF. The CDR3 coding sequence is TGCGCCAGCAGCCAAGAAACGAGGGGGGAGACCCAGTACTTC.

In this sample, this clone is medium-sized. The chain couples TRBV7-2 to TRBJ2-7; D is possibly TRBD1 (6 bases). Germline CDR1 SGHTA, CDR2 FQGNSA. The CDR3 extends over 13 amino acids. V dropped 0 bases and J dropped 3 bases, with 6 bases sitting between them. The DNA of the CDR3 is TGTGCCAGCAGCTTAGCAGGGGGCTACGAGCAGTACTTC. The encoded protein is CASSLAGGYEQYF.

The rearrangement joins TRBV11-1 to TRBJ1-2; tentative D call: TRBD1 (6 bases). CDR3 length: 14 amino acids. Germline V gives CDR1 SGHAT, CDR2 FQDESV (reference sequence). V shed 1 base and J shed 8 bases, with 14 bases lying between them. CDR3 in DNA: TGTGCCAGCAGCTTAGAGTATGCAGGGGAAGGCTACACCTTC. This translates into CASSLEYAGEGYTF. The variable domain in full, completed from reference TRBV11-1 and TRBJ1-2, reads EAEVAQSPRYKITEKSQAVAFWCDPISGHATLYWYRQILGQGPELLVQFQDESVVDDSQLPKDRFSAERLKGVDSTLKIQPAELGDSAMYLCASSLEYAGEGYTFGSGTRLTVV.

The gene calls are TRBV5-6 and TRBJ1-4, with D tentatively TRBD1 (5 bases). Germline V lookup: CDR1 SGHDT, CDR2 YYEEEE. The CDR3 is 14 residues long. Deletions cut 3 bases from V and 8 bases from J, with 14 bases between. The CDR3 loop reads CASSSGGLREKLFF. The CDR3 DNA follows: TGTGCCAGCAGCTCCGGGGGTCTAAGGGAAAAACTGTTTTTT.

The rearrangement joins TRBV6-5 to TRBJ1-6; tentative D call: TRBD1 (5 bases). Germline V gene lookup returns CDR1 MNHEY and CDR2 SVGAGI. Trimming shortened V by 2 bases and J by 9 bases, and 8 bases separated the two germline ends. The CDR3 is 13 residues long. CDR3: CASSYGGTSPLHF. Here the CDR3 DNA reads TGTGCCAGCAGTTACGGGGGGACTTCACCCCTCCACTTT.

The chain has TRBV2 and TRBJ1-5; no clear D. CDR3 size: 13 residues. Trimming took off 5 bases at V and 5 bases at J, with 10 bases between the two ends. The germline CDR1 and CDR2 sequences are SNHLY and FYNNEI. CDR3 DNA sequence: TGTGCCAGCAGTCCCTGGAGGGATCAGCCCCAGCATTTT. Amino acid sequence: CASSPWRDQPQHF.

This rearrangement joins TRBV5-1 to TRBJ1-5, with D unresolved. Germline V gives CDR1 SGHRS, CDR2 YFSETQ. The CDR3 extends over 13 amino acids. The V end was cut by 2 bases, the J end by 6 bases, with 9 bases between. The CDR3 nucleotides read TGCGCCAGCAGCTTTAACGGGGTTCAGCCCCAGCATTTT. It codes for CASSFNGVQPQHF. Full variable domain (outside the CDR3, taken from reference TRBV5-1 and TRBJ1-5): KAGVTQTPRYLIKTRGQQVTLSCSPISGHRSVSWYQQTPGQGLQFLFEYFSETQRNKGNFPGRFSGRQFSNSRSEMNVSTLELGDSALYLCASSFNGVQPQHFGDGTRLSIL.

The gene calls are TRBV3-1 (or the pseudogene TRBV3-2) and TRBJ2-7; D is uncertain. V shed 4 bases and J shed 0 bases, with 19 bases lying between them. Per germline, CDR1 LGHDT and CDR2 YNNKEL (reference sequence). This CDR3 contains 17 residues. The CDR3: CASSPSLGQQNSYEQYF. Written as DNA, the CDR3 is TGTGCCAGCAGCCCCTCGCTGGGCCAGCAAAACTCCTACGAGCAGTACTTC.

J is TRBJ1-2 and V is TRBV13; maybe TRBD1 (5 bases). V dropped 6 bases and J dropped 2 bases, with 7 bases sitting between them. Germline V gene data show CDR1 as PRHDT and CDR2 as FYEKMQ (reference sequence). CDR3 length: 12 amino acids. For the CDR3, the DNA is TGTGCCAGCAGTAGGGGAAACTATGGCTACACCTTC. Residues: CASSRGNYGYTF.

The sample holds one count of this clone. V and J are TRBV9 and TRBJ1-1; no firm D call. Germline assignment: CDR1 SGDLS and CDR2 YYNGEE. The ends were cut back, 3 bases at V and 4 bases at J, with 16 bases in the middle. The CDR3 length is 15 residues. The CDR3 bases are TGTGCCAGCAGCGACAGCGGAGGGAGTAGCACTGAAGCTTTCTTT. Its protein product is CASSDSGGSSTEAFF.

This clone was found a few times. The chain uses TRBV2 and TRBJ2-7; D possibly corresponds to TRBD1 (6 bases). The CDR3 is made up of 10 amino acids. Germline V gene sequence: CDR1 SNHLY, CDR2 FYNNEI. The ends were cut back, 9 bases at V and 7 bases at J, with 10 bases in the middle. The CDR3: CASEGGEQYF. CDR3 DNA sequence: TGTGCCAGTGAAGGGGGAGAGCAGTACTTC.

This clone was observed a handful of times. The chain couples TRBV29-1 to TRBJ1-2, with TRBD1 identical over 10 bases. Germline V gene data show CDR1 as SQVTM and CDR2 as ANQGSEA. J gave up 3 bases and V 7 bases, and 5 bases lay outside the gene matches. The CDR3 contains 13 residues. The CDR3 nucleotides read TGCAGCGCCTCGGGACAGGGGCACTATGGCTACACCTTC. This sequence encodes CSASGQGHYGYTF.

The V call is TRBV18, the J call TRBJ2-1; 13 bases map to TRBD2. With V trimmed by 5 bases and J by 7 bases, 14 bases remained unmatched. Germline V gene data show CDR1 as KGHSH and CDR2 as LQKENI. The CDR3 covers 18 residues. The CDR3 region is CASSTGTSGTLIGNEQFF. The CDR3 coding sequence is TGTGCCAGCTCAACCGGGACTAGCGGGACCTTAATAGGTAATGAGCAGTTCTTC. The variable domain in full, completed from reference TRBV18 and TRBJ2-1, reads NAGVMQNPRHLVRRRGQEARLRCSPMKGHSHVYWYRQLPEEGLKFMVYLQKENIIDESGMPKERFSAEFPKEGPSILRIQQVVRGDSAAYFCASSTGTSGTLIGNEQFFGPGTRLTVL.

The V call is TRBV7-2, the J call TRBJ2-3; TRBD1 matches at 7 bases. This CDR3 region has 15 residues. Losses at the gene ends were 1 base for V and 3 bases for J; bases not matched to a gene: 4. Per germline, CDR1 SGHTA and CDR2 FQGNSA. DNA of the CDR3: TGTGCCAGCAGCTTAGGGCAGGGGGTTACAGATACGCAGTATTTT. Translating it yields CASSLGQGVTDTQYF.

The CDR3 region is CASSVEAGENTIYF. The CDR3 region has the DNA TGTGCCAGCAGCGTAGAGGCAGGGGAAAACACCATATATTTT. The chain has TRBV9 and TRBJ1-3; possible D gene TRBD1, 6 bases. CDR1 is SGDLS and CDR2 is YYNGEE in the germline V gene. V lost 0 bases and J 6 bases, leaving 10 bases between the germline ends. There are 14 residues in the CDR3.

Regarding this clone: At one end the junction does not follow the germline gene, possibly because of a read error. The chain carries TRBV9 and TRBJ2-3, with 9 bases aligning to TRBD2. CDR1 and CDR2 (germline): SGDLS, YYNGEE. This CDR3 has 14 residues. The CDR3 coding sequence is TGTGCCAGCAGCCCGGGGACTAGCAAAGATACGCAGTATTTT. It translates to CASSPGTSKDTQYF.

The CDR3: CASSYWGQGYGYTF. Written as DNA, the CDR3 is TGTGCCAGCAGTTACTGGGGACAGGGTTATGGCTACACCTTC. The V and J genes are TRBV6-2 or TRBV6-3 and TRBJ1-2; 9 bases are a match to TRBD1. Per the germline V gene, CDR1 is MNHEY and CDR2 is SVGEGT. With V trimmed by 1 base and J by 5 bases, 2 bases remained unmatched. This CDR3 has 14 amino acids.

This clone turned up a few times. This chain joins TRBV7-9 and TRBJ1-2; 9 bases line up with TRBD1. Germline CDR1 and CDR2: SEHNR and FQNEAQ (reference sequence). The J segment lost 8 bases and the V segment lost 3 bases, leaving 7 bases of the junction unmatched. The CDR3 extends over 14 amino acids. The CDR3 here is CASSLPGQGGGYTF. CDR3 in DNA: TGTGCCAGCAGCTTGCCGGGACAGGGAGGCGGCTACACCTTC. Full variable domain (rest looked up from reference TRBV7-9 and TRBJ1-2): DTGVSQNPRHKITKRGQNVTFRCDPISEHNRLYWYRQTLGQGPEFLTYFQNEAQLEKSRLLSDRFSAERPKGSFSTLEIQRTEQGDSAMYLCASSLPGQGGGYTFGSGTRLTVV.

The rearrangement joins TRBV30 to TRBJ2-5; tentative D call: TRBD1 (6 bases). CDR1 is GTSNPN, CDR2 SVGIG, per germline (reference sequence). The CDR3 runs to 13 residues. Trimming took off 7 bases at V and 5 bases at J, with 17 bases between the two ends. The CDR3 DNA reads as TGTGCCTCCCAGACAGGCTGGGGGGAGACCCAGTACTTC. This codes for CASQTGWGETQYF.

The V call is TRBV3-1 (or the pseudogene TRBV3-2), the J call TRBJ1-4; tentative D call: TRBD1 (6 bases). Germline assignment: CDR1 LGHDT and CDR2 YNNKEL (reference sequence). V lost 6 bases and J lost 3, with 11 bases in between. CDR3 length: 14 amino acids. As DNA, the CDR3 is TGTGCCAGCAGTATCAGGACAGCTAATGAAAAACTGTTTTTT. Translation gives CASSIRTANEKLFF.

This chain connects TRBV18 to TRBJ1-3; D is undetermined. The CDR3 covers 14 residues. The germline V gene has CDR1 KGHSH and CDR2 LQKENI. V lost 6 bases and J lost 2, with 11 bases in between. The DNA of the CDR3 is TGTGCCAGCTCCCCCGGGTCTCCTGGAAACACCATATATTTT. It codes for CASSPGSPGNTIYF. The full variable domain, with the rest looked up from reference TRBV18 and TRBJ1-3, is NAGVMQNPRHLVRRRGQEARLRCSPMKGHSHVYWYRQLPEEGLKFMVYLQKENIIDESGMPKERFSAEFPKEGPSILRIQQVVRGDSAAYFCASSPGSPGNTIYFGEGSWLTVV.